This TCR beta chain is drawn from a study of T cell clonotyping in hematopoietic cell transplantation. Only in-frame clones appear in the TCRdb table, and some are missing; sequencing was by immunoSEQ multiplex PCR. Among tens of thousands of clones listed, less than 96% were seen once. On this clone itself: Its antigen is unidentified.

Germline CDR1 SQVTM, CDR2 ANQGSEA. V lost 1 base and J lost 1, with 7 bases in between. The CDR3 runs 13 residues. Study-wide points: Recipient TCR diversity dropped after transplant; expanded clonotypes rose from day 30 to 180.

Time point indicated: recipient sample about 28 days before transplant, after cytoreduction. The chain links TRBV29-1 to TRBJ1-1, with D unclear. The receptor was isolated from a woman aged 45 to 65 with acute myeloid leukemia. Some clones in this sample may be carry-over from other donors' samples. The sequencing here drew on peripheral blood mononuclear cells, taken before stem cell transplant. This chain's CDR3 is CSVEGGTNTEAFF. CDR3 bases: TGCAGCGTTGAAGGGGGAACGAACACTGAAGCTTTCTTT.